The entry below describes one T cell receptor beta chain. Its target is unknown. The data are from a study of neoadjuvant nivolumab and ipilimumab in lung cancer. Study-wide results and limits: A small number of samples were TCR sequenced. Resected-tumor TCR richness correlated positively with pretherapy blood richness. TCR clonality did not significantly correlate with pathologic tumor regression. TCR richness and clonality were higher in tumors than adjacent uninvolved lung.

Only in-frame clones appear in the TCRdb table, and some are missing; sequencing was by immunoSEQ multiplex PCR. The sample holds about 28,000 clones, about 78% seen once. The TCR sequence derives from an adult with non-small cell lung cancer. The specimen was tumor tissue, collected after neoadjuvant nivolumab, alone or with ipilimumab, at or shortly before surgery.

CDR3 in amino acids: CASSPPSTDTQYF. DNA for the CDR3: TGTGCCAGCTCACCACCGAGCACAGATACGCAGTATTTT. The chain has TRBV18 and TRBJ2-3; D gene uncertain. The CDR3 is 13 amino acids. Germline V gene lookup returns CDR1 KGHSH and CDR2 LQKENI. Trimming cost V 0 bases and J 0 bases, with 1 base left between them. Combining the CDR3 with reference TRBV18 and TRBJ2-3 gives the whole variable domain NAGVMQNPRHLVRRRGQEARLRCSPMKGHSHVYWYRQLPEEGLKFMVYLQKENIIDESGMPKERFSAEFPKEGPSILRIQQVVRGDSAAYFCASSPPSTDTQYFGPGTRLTVL.